A selection of T cell receptor beta chains follows, all from one sample in a study of T cells in Graves' hyperthyroidism and ophthalmopathy. From the multiplex PCR reads, TCRdb called clonotypes with MiXCR, one entry per CDR3 protein. The sample lists some 490,000 distinct CDR3 sequences; 22% were seen once. The sample consisted of blood. All receptors come from a woman in her seventies with Graves' ophthalmopathy. The CDR3 runs from the conserved cysteine through the conserved F or W. The D gene is left open where the match is weak. Expanded clones get a size class; other rows say once, few or many, or leave the size out.

CASRSDRGTRTEAFF TGTGCCAGCAGATCCGACAGGGGAACTCGGACTGAAGCTTTCTTT TRBJ1-1 TRBD1 few TRBV12-3/TRBV12-4
CSARDRDRGRTGELFF TGCAGTGCTAGAGATAGGGACAGGGGGCGTACCGGGGAGCTGTTTTTT TRBJ2-2 TRBD1 . TRBV20-1
CSARRGANTEAFF TGCAGTGCTAGACGGGGAGCGAACACTGAAGCTTTCTTT TRBJ1-1 . few TRBV20-1
CASSLVGSTHEQFF TGTGCCAGCAGCTTAGTGGGTAGCACCCATGAGCAGTTCTTC TRBJ2-1 . . TRBV11-2
CASSGHNLEAFF TGTGCCAGCAGCGGACACAACCTTGAAGCTTTCTTT TRBJ1-1 . . TRBV5-5
CASSLAGGPTGELFF TGTGCCAGCAGTTTAGCGGGAGGGCCCACCGGGGAGCTGTTTTTT TRBJ2-2 TRBD2 . TRBV28
CAWSVLGRVGNEQFF TGTGCCTGGAGTGTACTCGGCAGGGTCGGGAATGAGCAGTTCTTC TRBJ2-1 . . TRBV30
CASMGANYGYTF TGTGCCAGCATGGGGGCTAACTATGGCTACACCTTC TRBJ1-2 . . TRBV27
CSARKGQSTDTQYF TGCAGTGCTAGAAAGGGACAGAGCACAGATACGCAGTATTTT TRBJ2-3 TRBD1 . TRBV20-1
CASSSDRAGNSPLHF TGTGCCAGCAGTTCCGACAGGGCTGGTAATTCACCCCTCCACTTT TRBJ1-6 TRBD1 few TRBV27
CASSQATGGNSYEQYF TGCGCCAGCAGCCAAGCGACAGGGGGCAATAGCTACGAGCAGTACTTC TRBJ2-7 TRBD1 . TRBV4-3
CSARRSGGNQPQHF TGCAGTGCTAGGAGGTCGGGTGGCAATCAGCCCCAGCATTTT TRBJ1-5 . . TRBV20-1
CSAPPGYTF TGCAGTGCTCCCCCTGGCTACACCTTC TRBJ1-2 . few TRBV20-1
CASSSHQGNRGETQYF TGTGCCAGCAGCTCCCATCAGGGTAATAGAGGAGAGACCCAGTACTTC TRBJ2-5 . few TRBV7-6
CARQGQGVSGYTF TGTGCCAGGCAAGGACAGGGAGTTTCTGGCTACACCTTC TRBJ1-2 TRBD1 few TRBV19
CASSLIPSGREETGELFF TGTGCCAGCAGCCTCATACCTAGCGGGAGGGAGGAAACCGGGGAGCTGTTTTTT TRBJ2-2 TRBD2 few TRBV7-6
CASSSKRSANTGELFF TGTGCCAGCAGCTCAAAGCGGAGCGCGAACACCGGGGAGCTGTTTTTT TRBJ2-2 . . TRBV5-8
CATRVSGRYEQYF TGTGCCACCCGGGTGTCGGGCCGCTACGAGCAGTACTTC TRBJ2-7 . . TRBV15
CASQIRGNTEAFF TGTGCCAGCCAAATCAGGGGGAACACTGAAGCTTTCTTT TRBJ1-1 . many TRBV3-1
CSVPRGYSLTNTGELFF TGCAGCGTCCCAAGGGGGTACAGTCTTACGAACACCGGGGAGCTGTTTTTT TRBJ2-2 . . TRBV29-1
CASSYSPKIMSGYTF TGTGCCAGCAGTTACTCTCCGAAAATTATGAGTGGCTACACCTTC TRBJ1-2 . . TRBV6-5
CSAMTGGIQPQHF TGCAGTGCTATGACAGGGGGCATTCAGCCCCAGCATTTT TRBJ1-5 TRBD1 . TRBV20-1
CASSLASGTLNSPLHF TGTGCCAGCAGCTTAGCCTCCGGGACACTGAATTCACCCCTCCACTTT TRBJ1-6 . few TRBV11-2
CAWCRRESNEKLFF TGTGCCTGGTGTCGCCGGGAGTCTAATGAAAAACTGTTTTTT TRBJ1-4 . many TRBV30
CAWSIRGEQPQHF TGTGCCTGGAGTATAAGGGGTGAACAGCCCCAGCATTTT TRBJ1-5 . . TRBV30
CAWRLGTVPYEQYF TGTGCCTGGAGGCTCGGGACAGTCCCCTACGAGCAGTACTTC TRBJ2-7 TRBD1 few TRBV30
CASSLGLAGDTRYNEQFF TGCGCCAGCAGCCTGGGACTAGCGGGCGATACCCGTTACAATGAGCAGTTCTTC TRBJ2-1 TRBD2 . TRBV5-1
CASSSTGGRTDTQYF TGTGCCAGCAGTTCGACAGGGGGAAGGACAGATACGCAGTATTTT TRBJ2-3 TRBD1 . TRBV28
CASRGAEEQFF TGTGCCAGCAGGGGAGCGGAAGAGCAGTTCTTC TRBJ2-1 . many TRBV7-9
CASSLAGVSYEQYF TGTGCCAGCAGTTTAGCGGGAGTATCCTACGAGCAGTACTTC TRBJ2-7 TRBD2 many TRBV7-2
CASSRQISGELFF TGTGCCAGCAGCCGACAGATTAGCGGGGAGCTGTTTTTT TRBJ2-2 . many TRBV7-3
CAWDPGLADYDEQFF TGTGCCTGGGATCCGGGACTAGCGGATTACGATGAGCAGTTCTTC TRBJ2-1 TRBD2 . TRBV30
CSVPGQSRAEAFF TGCAGCGTCCCCGGACAGTCCAGGGCTGAAGCTTTCTTT TRBJ1-1 . many TRBV29-1
CASSSDLGTPDQETQYF TGTGCCAGCAGCTCGGACCTAGGGACTCCCGATCAAGAGACCCAGTACTTC TRBJ2-5 . . TRBV7-9
CASSLDRVTYGYTF TGTGCCAGCAGCCTGGACAGGGTGACCTATGGCTACACCTTC TRBJ1-2 TRBD1 . TRBV6-1
CSVKTGQSGNEQFF TGCAGCGTGAAAACAGGGCAATCGGGGAATGAGCAGTTCTTC TRBJ2-1 . few TRBV29-1
CASSLAEAGPNTF TGCGCCAGCAGCTTGGCGGAGGCAGGCCCAAACACCTTC TRBJ1-2 . . TRBV5-1
CASRRGKRGRALQEWGYTF TGTGCCAGTAGGAGGGGTAAACGGGGCAGGGCCCTGCAGGAGTGGGGCTACACCTTC TRBJ1-2 . few TRBV28
CASSASADGDYGYTF TGTGCCAGCAGTGCATCCGCCGACGGTGACTATGGCTACACCTTC TRBJ1-2 . few TRBV9
CASYLGLVGYTF TGTGCCAGCTATCTGGGCCTCGTCGGCTACACCTTC TRBJ1-2 . many TRBV28
CASRDGWGRTDTQYF TGTGCCAGTAGAGACGGTTGGGGGAGGACAGATACGCAGTATTTT TRBJ2-3 . . TRBV19
CAISEGTGLQTQYF TGTGCCATCAGTGAGGGGACAGGGTTACAGACCCAGTACTTC TRBJ2-5 TRBD1 few TRBV10-3
CASSSSLGQDSHTQYF TGTGCCAGCAGCTCCTCCCTCGGGCAGGATTCCCATACGCAGTATTTT TRBJ2-3 . many TRBV7-9
CSVFGGFSYNEQFF TGCAGCGTCTTCGGGGGGTTCTCCTACAATGAGCAGTTCTTC TRBJ2-1 TRBD2 . TRBV29-1
CASSFRTGTYEQYF TGTGCCAGCAGCTTTAGGACAGGCACCTACGAGCAGTACTTC TRBJ2-7 TRBD1 . TRBV5-6
CASSQSFGEQFF TGTGCCAGCAGCCAGTCGTTCGGTGAGCAGTTCTTC TRBJ2-1 . few TRBV12-3/TRBV12-4
CASSQVRGQTQYF TGTGCCAGCAGCCAGGTCCGAGGGCAGACCCAGTACTTC TRBJ2-5 . . TRBV3-1
CASRTGSSYNEQFF TGTGCCAGCAGGACAGGCAGCTCCTACAATGAGCAGTTCTTC TRBJ2-1 . many TRBV6-1
CSARARRTSGTPYEQYF TGCAGTGCTAGGGCCCGCCGGACTAGCGGGACCCCCTACGAGCAGTACTTC TRBJ2-7 TRBD2 few TRBV20-1
CASSSYRTTSYEQYF TGTGCCAGCAGTTCGTACCGGACTACCTCCTACGAGCAGTACTTC TRBJ2-7 . . TRBV27
CASTATVFTSNQPQHF TGTGCCAGCACCGCCACGGTTTTTACTTCCAATCAGCCCCAGCATTTT TRBJ1-5 . . TRBV6-2/TRBV6-3